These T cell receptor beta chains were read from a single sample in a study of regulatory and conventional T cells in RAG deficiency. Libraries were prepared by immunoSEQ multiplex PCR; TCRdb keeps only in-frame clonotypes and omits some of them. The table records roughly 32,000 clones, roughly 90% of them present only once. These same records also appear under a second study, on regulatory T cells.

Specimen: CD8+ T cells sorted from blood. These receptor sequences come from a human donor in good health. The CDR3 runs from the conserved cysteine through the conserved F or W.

CDR3 protein: CASSQGPPGGPLETQYF
J gene: TRBJ2-5
V gene: TRBV4-1
CDR3 length: 17

CDR3 protein: CASHRGNSPLHF
J gene: TRBJ1-6
V gene: TRBV6-1
CDR3 length: 12

CDR3 protein: CASTDTDNYGYTF
J gene: TRBJ1-2
V gene: TRBV6-1
CDR3 length: 13

CDR3 protein: CASRDMSEKLFF
J gene: TRBJ1-4
V gene: TRBV6-1
CDR3 length: 12

CDR3 protein: CAWRAQGMSEAFF
J gene: TRBJ1-1
V gene: TRBV30
CDR3 length: 13

CDR3 protein: CASSSGQGINSPLHF
J gene: TRBJ1-6
V gene: TRBV7-9
CDR3 length: 15

CDR3 protein: CASRDGTGATYGYTF
J gene: TRBJ1-2
V gene: TRBV2
CDR3 length: 15

CDR3 protein: CASSFPSGRGELFF
J gene: TRBJ2-2
V gene: TRBV5-1
CDR3 length: 14

CDR3 protein: CARSLGGGQRSYEQYF
J gene: NA
V gene: TRBV7-5
CDR3 length: 16

CDR3 protein: CASSFGTGGPDTQYF
J gene: TRBJ2-3
V gene: TRBV7-3
CDR3 length: 15

CDR3 protein: CASSEAEREYSEQFF
J gene: TRBJ2-1
V gene: TRBV2
CDR3 length: 15

CDR3 protein: CASSQAGYNSPLHF
J gene: TRBJ1-6
V gene: TRBV14
CDR3 length: 14

CDR3 protein: CASSLVESSSGELFF
J gene: TRBJ2-2
V gene: TRBV7-8
CDR3 length: 15

CDR3 protein: CASSLLDGRDYGYTF
J gene: TRBJ1-2
V gene: TRBV5-1
CDR3 length: 15

CDR3 protein: CASSTGNQPQHF
J gene: TRBJ1-5
V gene: TRBV7-9
CDR3 length: 12

CDR3 protein: CASSSGPRRVDTGELFF
J gene: TRBJ2-2
V gene: TRBV7-9
CDR3 length: 17

CDR3 protein: CATSRDRSPVGYTF
J gene: TRBJ1-2
V gene: TRBV15
CDR3 length: 14

CDR3 protein: CASSSPTGSYYGYTF
J gene: TRBJ1-2
V gene: TRBV28
CDR3 length: 15

CDR3 protein: CASSLAPTGVNSPLHF
J gene: TRBJ1-6
V gene: TRBV7-9
CDR3 length: 16

CDR3 protein: CASRNTEAFF
J gene: TRBJ1-1
V gene: TRBV6-1
CDR3 length: 10

CDR3 protein: CASSSGVVTGAGTDTQYF
J gene: TRBJ2-3
V gene: TRBV7-3
CDR3 length: 18

CDR3 protein: CASSSGQGLGEKLFF
J gene: TRBJ1-4
V gene: TRBV7-9
CDR3 length: 15

CDR3 protein: CASSVGFGGVDTQYF
J gene: TRBJ2-3
V gene: TRBV9
CDR3 length: 15

CDR3 protein: CASSEASGPYNEQFF
J gene: TRBJ2-1
V gene: TRBV6-4
CDR3 length: 15

CDR3 protein: CASSPRLTNLGNQPQHF
J gene: TRBJ1-5
V gene: TRBV27
CDR3 length: 17

CDR3 protein: CASRQGFNSADTQYF
J gene: TRBJ2-3
V gene: TRBV19
CDR3 length: 15

CDR3 protein: CASSTPAGSQPQHF
J gene: TRBJ1-5
V gene: TRBV19
CDR3 length: 14

CDR3 protein: CASSFSPFLSGANVLTF
J gene: TRBJ2-6
V gene: TRBV5-1
CDR3 length: 17

CDR3 protein: CASSFIRDIGNTIYF
J gene: TRBJ1-3
V gene: TRBV7-2
CDR3 length: 15

CDR3 protein: CASSVVGQGRSETQYF
J gene: TRBJ2-5
V gene: TRBV9
CDR3 length: 16

CDR3 protein: CASSVDRLGTDTQYF
J gene: TRBJ2-3
V gene: TRBV6-1
CDR3 length: 15

CDR3 protein: CASSGKRDQHNEQFF
J gene: TRBJ2-1
V gene: TRBV6-5
CDR3 length: 15

CDR3 protein: CASSYDGETYEQYF
J gene: TRBJ2-7
V gene: TRBV6-5
CDR3 length: 14

CDR3 protein: CASRSRQGTNSPLHF
J gene: TRBJ1-6
V gene: TRBV4-1
CDR3 length: 15

CDR3 protein: CASSGRAGYEQYF
J gene: TRBJ2-7
V gene: TRBV28
CDR3 length: 13

CDR3 protein: CASNDRLSYNEQFF
J gene: TRBJ2-1
V gene: TRBV6-1
CDR3 length: 14

CDR3 protein: CASSIGQGAGNEQFF
J gene: TRBJ2-1
V gene: TRBV19
CDR3 length: 15

CDR3 protein: CASSQQGIDTEAFF
J gene: TRBJ1-1
V gene: TRBV18
CDR3 length: 14

CDR3 protein: CASSESGGLSEQFF
J gene: TRBJ2-1
V gene: TRBV6-1
CDR3 length: 14

CDR3 protein: CASWTRDAYGNTEAFF
J gene: TRBJ1-1
V gene: TRBV27
CDR3 length: 16

CDR3 protein: CASSLVMGFSYNEQFF
J gene: TRBJ2-1
V gene: TRBV7-9
CDR3 length: 16

CDR3 protein: CASSLDLRGSGFLRVVQVVQYF
J gene: TRBJ2-7
V gene: TRBV7-6
CDR3 length: 22

CDR3 protein: CSVDGTGDDFEETQYF
J gene: TRBJ2-5
V gene: TRBV29-1
CDR3 length: 16

CDR3 protein: CASSGGGGNQPQHF
J gene: TRBJ1-5
V gene: TRBV6-1
CDR3 length: 14

CDR3 protein: CASSLDRDYGYTF
J gene: TRBJ1-2
V gene: TRBV5-1
CDR3 length: 13

CDR3 protein: CASTERGVGEQYF
J gene: TRBJ2-7
V gene: TRBV9
CDR3 length: 13

CDR3 protein: CASSRTGYNSPLHF
J gene: TRBJ1-6
V gene: TRBV5-4
CDR3 length: 14

CDR3 protein: CASSLYGGGNTIYF
J gene: TRBJ1-3
V gene: TRBV27
CDR3 length: 14

CDR3 protein: CASSGDGEKLFF
J gene: TRBJ1-4
V gene: TRBV6-5
CDR3 length: 12

CDR3 protein: CASRETGTHYGYTF
J gene: TRBJ1-2
V gene: TRBV28
CDR3 length: 14

CDR3 protein: CASRRDRGPSPLHF
J gene: TRBJ1-6
V gene: TRBV5-8
CDR3 length: 14

CDR3 protein: CASRGSGGNQPQHF
J gene: TRBJ1-5
V gene: TRBV28
CDR3 length: 14

CDR3 protein: CSVSRGQVETQYF
J gene: TRBJ2-5
V gene: TRBV29-1
CDR3 length: 13

CDR3 protein: CASSLVVTANQPQHF
J gene: TRBJ1-5
V gene: TRBV11-2
CDR3 length: 15

CDR3 protein: CASSHLEGRGDQPQHF
J gene: TRBJ1-5
V gene: TRBV4-3
CDR3 length: 16

CDR3 protein: CASSPYNSPLHF
J gene: TRBJ1-6
V gene: TRBV18
CDR3 length: 12

CDR3 protein: CASSGIAGPYEQYF
J gene: TRBJ2-7
V gene: TRBV27
CDR3 length: 14